The subject of this entry is one TCR beta chain. Its antigen remains unknown. Profiled with immunoSEQ multiplex PCR; TCRdb holds only in-frame clones, not every one. The sample lists about 27,000 clones; 83% were seen once. Per germline, CDR1 SEHNR and CDR2 FQNEAQ (reference sequence). V was clipped by 5 bases and J by 3 bases, with 10 bases between them. This CDR3 is 13 amino acids long. The record originates from a study of OX40 agonist ivuxolimab in advanced cancers. Study in general: Patients received ivuxolimab, an intravenous treatment, every 2 weeks at 0.01 to 10 mg/kg.

Study-level findings and limits: The investigators did not determine what antigen specificity the expanded peripheral T cells had. By week 6 at 0.1 to 3.0 mg/kg, blood CD4+ and CD8+ T cells had expanded clonally.

This receptor was identified in an adult with an advanced solid tumor such as melanoma, head and neck, liver or kidney cancer. Sequencing used CD4+ or CD8+ T cells sorted from blood, obtained in a trial of the OX40 agonist ivuxolimab. The chain couples TRBV7-9 to TRBJ2-5; perhaps TRBD1 as D (7 bases). The CDR3 nucleotides are TGTGCCAGCAGCCAGGGGGAGGAAGAGACCCAGTACTTC. Residues: CASSQGEEETQYF.